This T cell receptor beta chain was observed in a study of identical twins. The study's findings and limits: Among beta out-of-frame sequences, excess sharing between twins appeared weaker. Beta clonotypes that were abundant in cord blood contained fewer insertions, a pattern absent from memory repertoires.

This clonotype was recorded at least ten times. No antigen is known for it. Germline loops: CDR1 MNHEY, CDR2 SVGAGI. V was shortened by 8 bases and J by 6 bases, with 9 bases between the two germline ends. The length of the CDR3 is 11 residues. Each CDR3 protein is one row after TCRdb ran MiXCR on the 5' RACE reads. The sample yields a few hundred thousand distinct CDR3 sequences, 9.6% seen once. The same sample was also used in a study of yellow fever vaccine responses in identical twins.

The TCR comes from a woman aged 18-30 years in good health. The sample taken for sequencing was PBMCs. The chain recombines TRBV6-5 with TRBJ2-3; D not resolved. This CDR3 is CASRMGDTQYF. The CDR3, as DNA: TGTGCCAGCCGTATGGGGGATACGCAGTATTTT.